Listed below are T cell receptor beta chains from one sample, sequenced in a study of cytomegalovirus exposure and HLA in healthy donors. Produced via immunoSEQ multiplex PCR; TCRdb's table is partial and in-frame only. The table has roughly 100,000 clones, 70% to 85% seen once; the top ten hold 0.79%. Sequencing was done on a sample of PBMCs. These receptors were obtained from a boy between 5 and 17 years old in good health and CMV-seronegative. The CDR3 runs from the conserved cysteine through the conserved F or W. The D gene is left open where the match is weak. Clone size is shown for a subset of rows, as once, few, many or a class of expanded clone.

J: TRBJ2-7
D: TRBD1
size: -
V: TRBV10-3
CDR3: CAISDFRDRGPGEQYF
DNA: TGTGCCATCAGTGACTTCCGGGACAGGGGGCCTGGCGAGCAGTACTTC

J: TRBJ2-3
D: TRBD2
size: -
V: TRBV5-6
CDR3: CASSLRGGATDTQYF
DNA: TGTGCCAGCAGCTTGCGCGGGGGGGCCACAGATACGCAGTATTTT

J: TRBJ2-3
D: TRBD2
size: -
V: TRBV5-4
CDR3: CASSRGGTGKGTDTQYF
DNA: TGTGCCAGCAGCCGGGGGGGAACAGGGAAGGGCACAGATACGCAGTATTTT

J: TRBJ2-5
D: TRBD2
size: -
V: TRBV29-1
CDR3: CSVLAGGETQYF
DNA: TGCAGCGTACTCGCGGGGGGGGAGACCCAGTACTTC

J: TRBJ1-4
D: -
size: -
V: TRBV5-6
CDR3: CASTLLSAGKGNEKLFF
DNA: TGTGCCAGCACCTTACTTTCAGCCGGGAAAGGGAATGAAAAACTGTTTTTT

J: TRBJ2-5
D: TRBD2
size: -
V: TRBV5-1
CDR3: CASSLGSGRPRETQYF
DNA: TGCGCCAGCAGCTTGGGTAGCGGGCGTCCTAGGGAGACCCAGTACTTC

J: TRBJ1-5
D: -
size: -
V: TRBV15
CDR3: CATSREGQGQPQHF
DNA: TGTGCCACCAGCAGAGAGGGGCAGGGGCAGCCCCAGCATTTT

J: TRBJ1-5
D: -
size: -
V: TRBV11-2
CDR3: CASSWGPSNQPQHF
DNA: TGTGCCAGCAGCTGGGGCCCTTCCAATCAGCCCCAGCATTTT

J: TRBJ2-5
D: -
size: -
V: TRBV4-1
CDR3: CASSQAGVGETQYF
DNA: TGCGCCAGCAGCCAAGCGGGGGTGGGAGAGACCCAGTACTTC

J: TRBJ2-2
D: -
size: -
V: TRBV9
CDR3: CASSPRDSGELFF
DNA: TGTGCCAGCAGCCCCAGGGATTCTGGGGAGCTGTTTTTT

J: TRBJ1-5
D: -
size: few
V: TRBV4-3
CDR3: CASSKGVQPQHF
DNA: TGCGCCAGCAGTAAAGGGGTTCAGCCCCAGCATTTT

J: TRBJ2-3
D: TRBD1
size: -
V: TRBV6-1
CDR3: CASSGTGALDTQYF
DNA: TGTGCCAGCTCAGGGACAGGGGCGCTGGATACGCAGTATTTT

J: TRBJ2-7
D: -
size: -
V: TRBV13
CDR3: CASSASDISYEQYF
DNA: TGTGCCAGCAGCGCCTCCGACATATCCTACGAGCAGTACTTC

J: TRBJ1-4
D: TRBD1
size: -
V: TRBV28
CDR3: CAINRDRGEKLFF
DNA: TGTGCCATAAACCGGGACAGGGGAGAAAAACTGTTTTTT

J: TRBJ2-1
D: -
size: -
V: TRBV7-2
CDR3: CASSQRLGSGEQFF
DNA: TGTGCCAGCAGCCAAAGACTAGGCTCCGGTGAGCAGTTCTTC

J: TRBJ2-3
D: -
size: once
V: TRBV9
CDR3: CASSGELQSDTQYF
DNA: TGTGCCAGCAGCGGCGAGTTACAGTCGGATACGCAGTATTTT

J: TRBJ2-7
D: TRBD1
size: -
V: TRBV6-1
CDR3: CASSNRDRSSYEQYF
DNA: TGTGCCAGCAGTAACCGGGACAGAAGCTCCTACGAGCAGTACTTC

J: TRBJ2-3
D: TRBD2
size: -
V: TRBV27
CDR3: CASSPRTSTTDTQYF
DNA: TGTGCCAGCAGTCCCCGGACTAGCACCACAGATACGCAGTATTTT

J: TRBJ1-5
D: -
size: -
V: TRBV10-3
CDR3: CAISDPDTGLLHF
DNA: TGTGCCATCAGTGATCCTGACACCGGTTTATTACATTTT

J: TRBJ2-5
D: TRBD1
size: -
V: TRBV29-1
CDR3: CSVDLRDRVEETQYF
DNA: TGCAGCGTTGACCTCCGGGACAGGGTAGAAGAGACCCAGTACTTC

J: TRBJ2-3
D: TRBD2
size: few
V: TRBV27
CDR3: CASSSGLGADTQYF
DNA: TGTGCCAGCAGTTCGGGACTAGGGGCAGATACGCAGTATTTT

J: TRBJ1-5
D: TRBD1
size: few
V: TRBV6-5
CDR3: CASSTDRDYQPQHF
DNA: TGTGCCAGCAGTACAGACAGGGATTATCAGCCCCAGCATTTT